This T cell receptor beta chain originates from a study of T cell repertoires in cytomegalovirus infection. The CDR3 is 16 residues long. The V gene's germline CDR1 is KGHDR and CDR2 SFDVKD. V was trimmed by 2 bases and J by 0 bases, leaving 11 bases between them. This clonotype was counted at least ten times. Its specificity is unknown. TCRdb processed the reads anew with MiXCR; each CDR3 protein has one entry. The profile shows around 100,000 distinct CDR3 sequences, 30% of them singletons. V usage is TRBV24-1 and J usage is TRBJ2-3; D may be TRBD1 or TRBD2 (5 bases each). The origin of this receptor is a human donor in good health (CMV status not recorded). Some clones in this sample may be carry-over from other donors' samples. The specimen was CD8+ T cells from cultured PBMCs, collected from culture after CMV antigen stimulation. The CDR3 coding sequence is TGTGCCACCAGTGATTCGTCGGGGCAGAGCACAGATACGCAGTATTTT. Protein product: CATSDSSGQSTDTQYF.